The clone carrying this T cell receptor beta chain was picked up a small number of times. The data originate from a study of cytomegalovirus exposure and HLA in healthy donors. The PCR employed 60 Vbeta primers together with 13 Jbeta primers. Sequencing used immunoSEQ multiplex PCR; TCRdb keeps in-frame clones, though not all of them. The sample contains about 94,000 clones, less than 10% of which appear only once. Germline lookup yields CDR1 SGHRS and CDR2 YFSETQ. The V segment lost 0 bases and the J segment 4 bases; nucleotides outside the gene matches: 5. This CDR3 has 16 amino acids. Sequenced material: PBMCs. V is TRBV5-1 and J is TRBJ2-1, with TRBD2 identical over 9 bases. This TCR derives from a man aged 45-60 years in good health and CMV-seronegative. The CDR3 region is CASSLDSSGAYNEQFF. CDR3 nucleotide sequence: TGCGCCAGCAGCTTGGATTCTAGCGGGGCTTACAATGAGCAGTTCTTC.